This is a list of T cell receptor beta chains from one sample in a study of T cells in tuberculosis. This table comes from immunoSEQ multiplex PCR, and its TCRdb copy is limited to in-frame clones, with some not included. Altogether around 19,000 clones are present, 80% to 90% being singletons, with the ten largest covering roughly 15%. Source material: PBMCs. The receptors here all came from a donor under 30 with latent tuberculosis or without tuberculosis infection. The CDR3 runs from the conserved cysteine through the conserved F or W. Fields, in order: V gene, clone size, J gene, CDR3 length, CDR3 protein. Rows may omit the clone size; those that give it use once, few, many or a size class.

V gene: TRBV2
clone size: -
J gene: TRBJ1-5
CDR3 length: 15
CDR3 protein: CASNRGGAMGQPQHF

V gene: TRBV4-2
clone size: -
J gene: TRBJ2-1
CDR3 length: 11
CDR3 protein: CASSQGHEQFF

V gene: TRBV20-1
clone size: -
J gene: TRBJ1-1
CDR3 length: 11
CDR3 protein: CSALITGEAFF

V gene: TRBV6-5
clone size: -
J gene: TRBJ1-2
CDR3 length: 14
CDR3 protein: CASRQDRGRYGYTF

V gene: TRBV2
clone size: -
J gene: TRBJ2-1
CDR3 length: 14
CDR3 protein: CASSEKSRASEQFF

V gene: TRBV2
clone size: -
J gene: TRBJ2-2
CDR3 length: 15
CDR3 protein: CASTAGGWGTGELFF

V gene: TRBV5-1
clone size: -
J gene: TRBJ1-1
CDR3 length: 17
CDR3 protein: CASSPLGGSGRYTEAFF

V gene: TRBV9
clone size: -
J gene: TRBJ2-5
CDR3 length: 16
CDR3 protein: CASSVPGGESGETQYF

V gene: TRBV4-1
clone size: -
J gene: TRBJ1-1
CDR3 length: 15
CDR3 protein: CASSRQGARDTEAFF

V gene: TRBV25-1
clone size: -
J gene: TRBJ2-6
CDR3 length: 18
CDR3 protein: CASSVASTGQSRANVLTF

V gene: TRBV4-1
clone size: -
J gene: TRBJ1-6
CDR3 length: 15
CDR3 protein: CASSQAPGYNSPLHF

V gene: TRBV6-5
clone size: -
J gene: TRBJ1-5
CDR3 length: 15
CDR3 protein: CASSYSLISNQPQHF

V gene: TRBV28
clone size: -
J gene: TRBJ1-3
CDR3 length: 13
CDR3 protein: CASSLGGGNTIYF

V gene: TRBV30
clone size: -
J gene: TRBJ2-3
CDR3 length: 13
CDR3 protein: CAWSVGAGDTQYF

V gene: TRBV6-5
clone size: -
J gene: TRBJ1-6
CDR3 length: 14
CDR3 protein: CASRPTAGTSPLHF

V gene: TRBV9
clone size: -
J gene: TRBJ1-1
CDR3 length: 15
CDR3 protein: CASSTQGEVGTEAFF

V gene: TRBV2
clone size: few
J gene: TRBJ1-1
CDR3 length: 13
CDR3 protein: CASRANQDTEAFF

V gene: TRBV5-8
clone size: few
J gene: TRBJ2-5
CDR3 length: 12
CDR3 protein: CASSLGIETQYF

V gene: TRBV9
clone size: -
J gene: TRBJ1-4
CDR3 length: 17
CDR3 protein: CASSAGPSVRAREKLFF

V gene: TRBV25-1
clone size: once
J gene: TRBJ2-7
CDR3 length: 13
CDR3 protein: CASSEFDSYEQYF

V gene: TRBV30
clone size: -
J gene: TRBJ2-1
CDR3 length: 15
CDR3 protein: CAWEKGTSAGNEQFF

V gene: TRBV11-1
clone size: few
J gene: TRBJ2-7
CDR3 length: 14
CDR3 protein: CASSQSTGPYEQYF

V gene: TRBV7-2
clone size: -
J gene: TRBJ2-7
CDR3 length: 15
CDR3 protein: CASSLDGTPSYEQYF

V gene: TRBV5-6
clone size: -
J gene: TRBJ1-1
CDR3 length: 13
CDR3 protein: CASSPPLNTEAFF

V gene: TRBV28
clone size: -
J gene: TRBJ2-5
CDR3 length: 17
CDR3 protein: CASSPWGGTGFQETQYF

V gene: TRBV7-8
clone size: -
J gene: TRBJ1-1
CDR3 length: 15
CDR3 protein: CASSLGPDGSTEAFF

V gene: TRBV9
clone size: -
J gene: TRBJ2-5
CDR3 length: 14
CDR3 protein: CASNCARVQETQYF

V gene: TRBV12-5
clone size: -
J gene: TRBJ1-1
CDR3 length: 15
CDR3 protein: CASGPPRGEGTEAFF

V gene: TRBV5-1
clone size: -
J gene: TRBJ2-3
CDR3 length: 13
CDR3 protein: CASARGLSDTQYF

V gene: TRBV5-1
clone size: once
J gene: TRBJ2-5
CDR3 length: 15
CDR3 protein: CASSLWAGTQETQYF

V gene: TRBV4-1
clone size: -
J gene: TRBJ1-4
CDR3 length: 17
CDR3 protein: CASSQVQTGSTNEKLFF

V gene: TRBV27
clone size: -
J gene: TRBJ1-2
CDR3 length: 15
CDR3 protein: CASRTSGTGDAGYTF

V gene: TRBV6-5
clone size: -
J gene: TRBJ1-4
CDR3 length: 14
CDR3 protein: CASSYDRADEKLFF

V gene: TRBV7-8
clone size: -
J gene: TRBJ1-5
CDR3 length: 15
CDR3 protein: CASSLSRGKRQPQHF

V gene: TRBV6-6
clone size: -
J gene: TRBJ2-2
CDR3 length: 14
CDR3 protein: CASRWTGEGGELFF

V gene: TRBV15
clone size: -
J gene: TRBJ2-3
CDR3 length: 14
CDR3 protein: CATSARDYLNTQYF

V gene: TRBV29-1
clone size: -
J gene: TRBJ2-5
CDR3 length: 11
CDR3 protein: CSVDYGETQYF

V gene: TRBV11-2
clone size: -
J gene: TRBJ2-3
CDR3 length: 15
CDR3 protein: CASRDLRLARDTQYF

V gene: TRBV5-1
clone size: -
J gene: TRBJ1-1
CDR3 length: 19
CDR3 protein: CASSLGHLLLSPTNTEAFF

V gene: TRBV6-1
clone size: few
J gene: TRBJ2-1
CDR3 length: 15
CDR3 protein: CASTLTGGSNNEQFF

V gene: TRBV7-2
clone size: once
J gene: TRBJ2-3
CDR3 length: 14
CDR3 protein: CASSFIISTDTQYF

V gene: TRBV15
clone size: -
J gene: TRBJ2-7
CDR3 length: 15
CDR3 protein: CATSRDLPQGSEQYF

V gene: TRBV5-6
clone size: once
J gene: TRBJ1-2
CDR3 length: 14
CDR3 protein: CASSPAGGNYGYTF

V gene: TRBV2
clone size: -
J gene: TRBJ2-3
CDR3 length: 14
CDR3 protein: CASSDRHPGDTQYF

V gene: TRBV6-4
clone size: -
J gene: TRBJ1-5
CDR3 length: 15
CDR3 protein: CASSDSAGGGQPQHF

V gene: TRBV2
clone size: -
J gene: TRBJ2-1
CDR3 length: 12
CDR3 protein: CASREGGGALIF

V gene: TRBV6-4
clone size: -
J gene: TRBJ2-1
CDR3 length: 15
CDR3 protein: CASSERGGSYNEQFF

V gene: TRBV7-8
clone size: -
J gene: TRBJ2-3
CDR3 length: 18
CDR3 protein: CASSSASGGYLHTDTQYF

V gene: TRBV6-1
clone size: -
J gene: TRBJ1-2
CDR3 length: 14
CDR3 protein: CASSEVGGEDGYTF